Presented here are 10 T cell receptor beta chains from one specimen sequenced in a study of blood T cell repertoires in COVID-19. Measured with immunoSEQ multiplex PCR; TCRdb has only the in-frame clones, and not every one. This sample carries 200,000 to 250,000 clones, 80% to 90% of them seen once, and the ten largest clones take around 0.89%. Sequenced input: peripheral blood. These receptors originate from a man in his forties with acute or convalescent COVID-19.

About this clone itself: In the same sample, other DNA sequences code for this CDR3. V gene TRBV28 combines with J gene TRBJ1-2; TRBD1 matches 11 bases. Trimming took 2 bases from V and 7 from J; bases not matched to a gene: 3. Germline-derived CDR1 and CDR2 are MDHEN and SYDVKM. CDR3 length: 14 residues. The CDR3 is CASSLGQGAGGYTF. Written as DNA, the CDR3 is TGTGCCAGCAGTTTAGGACAGGGGGCGGGTGGCTACACCTTC.

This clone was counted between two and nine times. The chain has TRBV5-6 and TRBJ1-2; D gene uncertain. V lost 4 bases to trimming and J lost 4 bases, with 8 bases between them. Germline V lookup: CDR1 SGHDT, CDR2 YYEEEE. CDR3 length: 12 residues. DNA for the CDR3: TGTGCCAGCAGCAGCGGGGTCTATGGCTACACCTTC. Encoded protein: CASSSGVYGYTF.

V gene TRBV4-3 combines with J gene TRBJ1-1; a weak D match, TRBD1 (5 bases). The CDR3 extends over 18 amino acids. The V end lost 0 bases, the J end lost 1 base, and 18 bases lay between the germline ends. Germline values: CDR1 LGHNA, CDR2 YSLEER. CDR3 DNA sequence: TGCGCCAGCAGCCAAGAAGATGGTTTTAGGGGCTGGAACACTGAAGCTTTCTTT. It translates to CASSQEDGFRGWNTEAFF.

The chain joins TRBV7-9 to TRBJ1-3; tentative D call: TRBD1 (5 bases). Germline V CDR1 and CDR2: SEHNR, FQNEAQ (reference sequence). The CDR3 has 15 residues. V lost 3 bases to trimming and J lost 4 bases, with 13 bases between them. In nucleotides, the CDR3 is TGTGCCAGCAGCTTGAGTGCGGGGGTCGGAAACACCATATATTTT. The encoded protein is CASSLSAGVGNTIYF.

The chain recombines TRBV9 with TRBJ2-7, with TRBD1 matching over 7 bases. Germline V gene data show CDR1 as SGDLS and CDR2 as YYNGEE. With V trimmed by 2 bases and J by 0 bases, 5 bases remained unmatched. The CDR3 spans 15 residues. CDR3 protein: CASSVGTDPSYEQYF. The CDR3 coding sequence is TGTGCCAGCAGCGTTGGGACAGATCCCTCCTACGAGCAGTACTTC.

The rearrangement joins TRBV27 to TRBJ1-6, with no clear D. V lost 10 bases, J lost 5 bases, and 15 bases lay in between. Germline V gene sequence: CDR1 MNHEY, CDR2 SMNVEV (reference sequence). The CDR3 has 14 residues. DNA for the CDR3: TGTGCCACCAAAGGGAGATCGGATAATTCACCCCTCCACTTT. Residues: CATKGRSDNSPLHF.

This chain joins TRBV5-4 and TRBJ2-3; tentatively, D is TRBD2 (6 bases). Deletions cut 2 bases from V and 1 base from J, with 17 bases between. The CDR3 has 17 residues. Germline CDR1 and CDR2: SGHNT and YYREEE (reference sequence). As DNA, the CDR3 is TGTGCCAGCAGCTTAGTGTACGCGGGACTTCGCACAGATACGCAGTATTTT. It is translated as CASSLVYAGLRTDTQYF. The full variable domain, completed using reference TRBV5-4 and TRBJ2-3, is ETGVTQSPTHLIKTRGQQVTLRCSSQSGHNTVSWYQQALGQGPQFIFQYYREEENGRGNFPPRFSGLQFPNYSSELNVNALELDDSALYLCASSLVYAGLRTDTQYFGPGTRLTVL.

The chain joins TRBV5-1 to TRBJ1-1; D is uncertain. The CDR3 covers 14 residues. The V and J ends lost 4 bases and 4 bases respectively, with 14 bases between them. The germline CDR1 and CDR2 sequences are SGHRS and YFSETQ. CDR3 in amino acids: CASSERAGGTEAFF. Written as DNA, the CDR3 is TGCGCCAGCAGCGAAAGGGCGGGTGGCACTGAAGCTTTCTTT.

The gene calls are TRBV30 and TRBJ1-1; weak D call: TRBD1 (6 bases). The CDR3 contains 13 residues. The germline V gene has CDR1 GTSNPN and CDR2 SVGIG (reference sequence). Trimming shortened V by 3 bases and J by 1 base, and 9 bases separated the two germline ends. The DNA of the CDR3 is TGTGCCTGGAGACGGACAGCGAACACTGAAGCTTTCTTT. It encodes CAWRRTANTEAFF.

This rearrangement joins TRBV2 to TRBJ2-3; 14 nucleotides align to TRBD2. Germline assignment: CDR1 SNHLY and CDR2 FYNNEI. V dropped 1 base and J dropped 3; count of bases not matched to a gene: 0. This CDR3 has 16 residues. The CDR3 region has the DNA TGTGCCAGCAGTGAAGGACTAGCGGGGGGGACAGATACGCAGTATTTT. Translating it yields CASSEGLAGGTDTQYF.